This paragraph covers one T cell receptor beta chain sequence. The antigen it binds to is not known. Base-call qualities are not available, and no considerably larger clone is one nucleotide away. The time point tag for this specimen amounts to: neoterminal ileum biopsy at postoperative endoscopy, about 6 months after surgery. Adults with ileal or ileocolonic Crohn's disease and an indication for ileocolonic resection were eligible for inclusion. Whole ileal mucosal biopsies were kept frozen at -80 degrees C prior to DNA extraction. Genomic DNA was extracted from frozen whole biopsies using a TRizol-based method and was quantified with a NanoDrop 2000 spectrophotometer. Taken from the germline V gene, the CDR1 and CDR2 loops are SGHRS and YFSETQ. The CDR3 contains 14 residues, cysteine and phenylalanine counted. The DNA shown is the 42-base CDR3, in frame from base 1. Ends trimmed: V by 4 bases, J by 3 bases; bases unmatched to a gene: 4.

Around 550 nanograms of biopsy DNA per sample were submitted for commercial TCRB immunosequencing. Adaptive Biotechnology amplified the CDR3 regions from genomic DNA with a two-step multiplex PCR designed to control amplification bias. Primers for every V and J gene segment were used in the first PCR, and barcodes and Illumina adapters were added in the second PCR. An Illumina instrument was used to sequence the CDR3 libraries. The authors processed their data as follows. Vendor-provided pipelines were combined with custom analysis of raw data in R/Bioconductor under R version 3.3.0. Clonality, ranging from 0 to 1, was calculated as the inverse of the normalised Shannon entropy of all productive clones. The repertoire share taken up by the top 100 clones defined high-frequency clones, and only clones that passed a 95% confidence test were kept. Repertoire diversity was measured with the Simpson index, and overlap between samples was measured with the Morisita-Horn index. TCRdb took this table from immuneACCESS and kept in-frame rearrangements with V and J called. Such tables lack part of the clones; where checked against another copy, unresolved V genes explain under half of the gap, and the rest is unexplained. The DNA gave D and trimming, while V, J and clone size come from that table. The sample data list 10,000 to 15,000 clones, and 82% of these were observed just once. The top ten clones comprise approximately 10% of the sample.

This specimen belongs to a study of T cell repertoires in ileal Crohn's disease (dated by TCRdb to the late 2010s). Regarding the complete study: Median disease duration was around 8 years, and about 35% of patients were identified as active smokers at the time of surgery. TCR repertoire analysis was done in fewer than 75 Crohn's disease patients from a prospective multicentre cohort. The M6 samples were biopsies of the neoterminal ileum collected during postoperative colonoscopy. The study was conducted in parallel with a multicentre cohort built to find predictors of early endoscopic recurrence after ileocolonic resection. Roughly half of the patients were given postoperative therapy, with 15 to 20 on anti-TNF agents and about a dozen on thiopurines. Endoscopic postoperative recurrence was defined as a Rutgeerts score above i0. All patients had surgery for a complication: stricturing disease in around 60% and penetrating disease in about 39%. A total of 170 or so mucosal samples from 57 patients were sequenced, collected from several sites on the surgical specimen and at postoperative endoscopy. The full study reports these points: A significantly higher proportion of clonal expansions was observed in active smokers at surgery than in non-smokers (approximately 28% vs 17%, p=0.02). Postoperative endoscopy was performed at varying times within the first year after surgery, with a median delay of 6.9 months. Only a subgroup of patients, of unstated size, had mucosal CD4 and CD8 T cells sorted and sequenced. Compared with CD4 T cells, sorted CD8 T cells held more high-frequency clones, which suggests that the mucosal expansions were mostly CD8. Endoscopic recurrence was found to be associated with higher high-frequency clone percentages at surgery, and recurrence was observed in all patients with clonality above 26.8% (18/57).

The sample consisted of ileal tissue. The chain employs TRBV5-1 and TRBJ2-3, and 8 junction bases match TRBD1. This clonotype originated in an adult with Crohn's disease. The CDR3 has the sequence CASSPRTGTDTQYF. At the DNA level, the sequence is TGCGCCAGCAGCCCCCGGACAGGGACAGATACGCAGTATTTT.